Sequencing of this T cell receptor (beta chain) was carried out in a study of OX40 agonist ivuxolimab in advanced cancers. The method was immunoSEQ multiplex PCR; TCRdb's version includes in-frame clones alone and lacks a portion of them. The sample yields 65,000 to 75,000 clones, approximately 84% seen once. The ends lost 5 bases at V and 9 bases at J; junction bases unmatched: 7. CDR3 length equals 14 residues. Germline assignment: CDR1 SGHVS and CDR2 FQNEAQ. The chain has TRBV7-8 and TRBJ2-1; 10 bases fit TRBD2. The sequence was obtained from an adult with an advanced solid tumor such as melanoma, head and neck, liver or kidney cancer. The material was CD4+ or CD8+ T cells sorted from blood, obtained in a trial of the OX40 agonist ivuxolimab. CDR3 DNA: TGTGCCAGCAGCGGGAGCGGGGGGGGCGGTGAGCAGTTCTTC. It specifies CASSGSGGGGEQFF.